This T cell receptor (beta chain) was observed in a study of CD8+CD57+ T cells in acquired aplastic anemia. The wider study: The mean DNA yield obtained from sorted CD4+ and CD8+ cells came to roughly 3.4 ug. Researchers reported that healthy donors averaged approximately 10 million reads for CD4+ cells.

Regarding the study as a whole: Patients shared around 30 CD8+ CDR3 sequences with controls. In CD8+ cells, Simpson's diversity showed no significant difference between patients and controls.

V dropped 5 bases and J dropped 5 bases, with 19 bases sitting between them. CDR1 and CDR2 from the germline V gene are SGHRS and YFSETQ. The CDR3 runs to 15 residues. As regards this clonotype: The antigen is undetermined.

Genomic DNA templated the TCR beta VDJ and CDR3 profiling. TCRdb ran MiXCR on the reads and lists one entry per CDR3 protein. The table has some 180,000 distinct CDR3 sequences, about 47% seen once. The receptor was isolated from a human donor in good health. V and J are TRBV5-1 and TRBJ1-2, with D possibly TRBD1 on 5 matching bases. Sequencing was done on a sample of sorted CD4+, CD8+, or CD8+CD57+ T cells (not recorded which) from PBMCs. CDR3 in DNA: TGCGCCAGCAGGAGCGTACCGGGAGGACAATATGGCTACACCTTC. Protein product: CASRSVPGGQYGYTF.